This T cell receptor beta chain was found in a study of blood T cell repertoires in COVID-19. Whole-study context: Sources were T cells, B-cell-depleted T cells, or PBMCs; the material itself was cDNA or gDNA.

This CDR3 has 15 residues. Germline lookup yields CDR1 SGHVS and CDR2 FQNEAQ. Trimming cost V 3 bases and J 5 bases, with 16 bases left between them. Here immunoSEQ multiplex PCR was the method, and the copy in TCRdb shows in-frame clones only, minus some. This table holds about 250,000 clones, under 90% found once. The study assigned cohorts using participant-reported clinical history. Resolution of symptoms, clearance, or two negative PCRs was present in recovered Cohort 3 donors. This TCR derives from a man in his forties who had recovered from COVID-19. Sequencing was performed on PBMCs or T cells enriched from blood (not recorded which). The J gene is TRBJ1-1, the V gene TRBV7-8; D gene unclear. Here the CDR3 reads CASSFAPGSGTEAFF. For the CDR3, the DNA is TGTGCCAGCAGCTTTGCGCCAGGCTCGGGGACTGAAGCTTTCTTT.